These 20 T cell receptor beta chains originate from one sample sequenced in a study of hypomethylating agent response in myelodysplastic syndrome. Data came from immunoSEQ multiplex PCR; TCRdb stores just in-frame clones and leaves some out. The sample has 10,000 to 11,000 clones, about 83% seen once. The source material was bone marrow, sampled before or after starting hypomethylating agent treatment for myelodysplastic syndrome (not recorded which). The receptors derive from a human donor with myelodysplastic syndrome.

The rearrangement joins TRBV27 to TRBJ1-2, with 7 bases fitting TRBD1. Germline lookup yields CDR1 MNHEY and CDR2 SMNVEV (reference sequence). The ends lost 5 bases at V and 4 bases at J; junction bases unmatched: 7. CDR3 length: 14 residues. CDR3 sequence (DNA): TGTGCCAGCAGTCGTTCAGGGGGGTCCTATGGCTACACCTTC. This gives the protein CASSRSGGSYGYTF.

This clone was observed once. The J gene is TRBJ1-2, the V gene TRBV5-1, with D perhaps TRBD1 (6 bases). From germline, CDR1 is SGHRS and CDR2 YFSETQ. V was shortened by 0 bases and J by 7 bases, with 16 bases between the two germline ends. This CDR3 is 15 amino acids long. Here the CDR3 reads CASSLGTAKLRGYTF. The CDR3 nucleotides read TGCGCCAGCAGCTTGGGGACAGCTAAACTACGTGGCTACACCTTC.

This chain links TRBV5-4 with TRBJ2-3; possibly TRBD1 for D (5 bases). This CDR3 is 16 amino acids long. The V end was cut by 4 bases, the J end by 1 base, with 16 bases between. Germline V gives CDR1 SGHNT, CDR2 YYREEE (reference sequence). CDR3 nucleotide sequence: TGTGCCAGCAGCGCCCTTAGGGGCGGTCGCACAGATACGCAGTATTTT. As protein: CASSALRGGRTDTQYF.

The V call is TRBV5-1, the J call TRBJ2-5, with D unclear. Trimming cost V 4 bases and J 4 bases, with 5 bases left between them. Germline CDR1 is SGHRS and CDR2 is YFSETQ. The CDR3 is made up of 11 amino acids. The CDR3 DNA sequence: TGCGCCAGCAGCCCAGGAGAGACCCAGTACTTC. Translation: CASSPGETQYF.

The CDR3 DNA reads TGTGCCTGGGATGCTGGGGCCAACGTCCTGACTTTC. Amino acid sequence: CAWDAGANVLTF. The chain is built from TRBV30 and TRBJ2-6, with D hard to call. The CDR3 has 12 amino acids. Germline assignment: CDR1 GTSNPN and CDR2 SVGIG (reference sequence). Trimming removed 5 bases from V and 2 bases from J, with 4 bases in between.

The rearrangement uses TRBV18 and TRBJ2-5; no clear D. V shed 3 bases and J shed 3 bases, with 8 bases lying between them. Germline-derived CDR1 and CDR2 are KGHSH and LQKENI. The CDR3 has 13 residues. DNA for the CDR3: TGTGCCAGCTCACCTAACGGTGAAGAGACCCAGTACTTC. Translated, it gives CASSPNGEETQYF. The variable domain in full, with the rest retrieved from reference TRBV18 and TRBJ2-5, is NAGVMQNPRHLVRRRGQEARLRCSPMKGHSHVYWYRQLPEEGLKFMVYLQKENIIDESGMPKERFSAEFPKEGPSILRIQQVVRGDSAAYFCASSPNGEETQYFGPGTRLLVL.

This rearrangement joins TRBV27 to TRBJ2-7; 8 bases match TRBD1. The germline V gene has CDR1 MNHEY and CDR2 SMNVEV (reference sequence). The CDR3 runs 16 residues. The ends lost 7 bases at V and 0 bases at J; junction bases unmatched: 11. The CDR3 reads CASTRTGRRSSYEQYF. CDR3 bases: TGTGCCAGCACCCGGACAGGGCGGCGGAGCTCCTACGAGCAGTACTTC.

The chain couples TRBV7-8 to TRBJ2-5; 10 bases are shared with TRBD2. V was clipped by 6 bases and J by 4 bases; unmatched bases: 8. The length of the CDR3 is 15 residues. From germline, CDR1 is SGHVS and CDR2 FQNEAQ. The CDR3 DNA reads TGTGCCAGCAGTTTTACCGGGACTAGCGTAGAGACCCAGTACTTC. Amino acid sequence: CASSFTGTSVETQYF.

This clone was observed a handful of times. The chain couples TRBV29-1 to TRBJ1-5, with a possible D match to TRBD1 (5 bases). Germline CDR1 reads SQVTM; CDR2 reads ANQGSEA. The CDR3 is 13 residues long. Trimming took off 6 bases at V and 11 bases at J, with 20 bases between the two ends. CDR3 DNA: TGCAGCGTATGGGACCCCCGTTTTGGAGCCCAGCATTTT. Protein sequence: CSVWDPRFGAQHF.

The chain carries TRBV5-1 and TRBJ2-2; tentative D call: TRBD1 (5 bases). The CDR3 has 15 amino acids. V dropped 0 bases and J dropped 3 bases, with 9 bases sitting between them. CDR1 is SGHRS and CDR2 is YFSETQ in the germline V gene. The CDR3 here is CASSLDLGDTGELFF. The CDR3 DNA reads as TGCGCCAGCAGCTTGGATCTAGGGGACACCGGGGAGCTGTTTTTT.

The chain has TRBV14 and TRBJ2-3, with TRBD2 matching 9 bases. V shed 2 bases, J shed 5 bases, and the junction held 14 bases outside the gene matches. This CDR3 contains 18 residues. CDR1 and CDR2 from the germline V gene are SGHDN and FVKESK. CDR3 coding DNA: TGTGCCAGCAGCCAAATTGGCTTCGGAGCGGGAGGAATAGATACGCAGTATTTT. This gives the protein CASSQIGFGAGGIDTQYF.

The chain recombines TRBV11-3 with TRBJ2-7, with D possibly called TRBD1 or TRBD2 (5 bases each). Germline V gives CDR1 SGHNT, CDR2 YENEEA. This CDR3 comprises 12 residues. Trimming left V 1 base short and J 9 bases short, with 10 bases between. The CDR3 nucleotides read TGTGCCAGCAGCTTAGGGGGGTTTGGGCAGTACTTC. Encoded protein: CASSLGGFGQYF.

This clone has a single count. The chain has TRBV28 and TRBJ2-1, with 8 positions matching TRBD2. The CDR3 contains 14 residues. Trimming removed 4 bases from V and 8 bases from J; junction bases left unmatched: 7. Germline assignment: CDR1 MDHEN and CDR2 SYDVKM. CDR3 DNA: TGTGCCAGCAGTTCGAGCGGGAGCTTCCATGAGCAGTTCTTC. This gives the protein CASSSSGSFHEQFF.

This clone is large by share. This chain uses TRBV5-4 with TRBJ1-4, with TRBD1 as a possible D gene (6 bases). V was pared by 2 bases and J by 6 bases, with 11 bases between. The CDR3 has 14 residues. In germline, CDR1 is SGHNT, CDR2 YYREEE (reference sequence). The CDR3 here is CASSFGGADEKLFF. CDR3 DNA sequence: TGTGCCAGCAGCTTCGGGGGCGCGGATGAAAAACTGTTTTTT. Based on the CDR3 plus reference TRBV5-4 and TRBJ1-4, the full variable domain is ETGVTQSPTHLIKTRGQQVTLRCSSQSGHNTVSWYQQALGQGPQFIFQYYREEENGRGNFPPRFSGLQFPNYSSELNVNALELDDSALYLCASSFGGADEKLFFGSGTQLSVL.

The chain links TRBV11-2 to TRBJ2-1; D remains unclear. Trimming took off 4 bases at V and 10 bases at J, with 17 bases between the two ends. The CDR3 spans 14 residues. The germline gives CDR1 SGHAT, CDR2 FQNNGV. CDR3 in amino acids: CASSSSRLPGEQFF. In DNA, the CDR3 is TGTGCCAGCAGCTCTTCCAGGCTGCCGGGCGAGCAGTTCTTC. Full variable domain (missing parts from reference TRBV11-2 and TRBJ2-1): EAGVAQSPRYKIIEKRQSVAFWCNPISGHATLYWYQQILGQGPKLLIQFQNNGVVDDSQLPKDRFSAERLKGVDSTLKIQPAKLEDSAVYLCASSSSRLPGEQFFGPGTRLTVL.

The chain recombines TRBV6-1 with TRBJ1-2; D remains ambiguous. CDR1 is MNHNS and CDR2 is SASEGT in the germline V gene. This CDR3 contains 14 residues. V was pared by 2 bases and J by 4 bases, with 11 bases between. CDR3 sequence reads: CASSENRGLYGYTF. The CDR3 nucleotides read TGTGCCAGCAGTGAAAACAGAGGTCTCTATGGCTACACCTTC.

This rearrangement joins TRBV27 to TRBJ2-2; D unclear. This CDR3 has 13 residues. CDR1 is MNHEY and CDR2 is SMNVEV in the germline V gene (reference sequence). Trimming shortened V by 1 base and J by 5 bases, and 5 bases separated the two germline ends. The CDR3 DNA follows: TGTGCCAGCAGTTTATTTGGGACCGGGGAGCTGTTTTTT. Its translation: CASSLFGTGELFF.

The rearrangement links TRBV2 to TRBJ2-2; D is unresolved. CDR1 is SNHLY and CDR2 is FYNNEI in the germline V gene. V dropped 6 bases and J dropped 4 bases, with 9 bases sitting between them. CDR3 length: 13 residues. CDR3 DNA sequence: TGTGCCAGCAGGGGCAGGACCACCGGGGAGCTGTTTTTT. It yields the protein CASRGRTTGELFF.

This clone was seen a few times. V gene TRBV7-3 combines with J gene TRBJ1-6; TRBD1 matches at 7 bases. The CDR3 covers 14 residues. Germline CDR1 is SGHTA and CDR2 is FQGTGA. Germline trimming cut 4 bases from V and 11 bases from J; bases unmatched to any gene: 8. CDR3 amino acids: CASSSTGLGTPLHF. The CDR3 nucleotides are TGTGCCAGCAGCTCGACAGGGTTGGGGACACCCCTCCACTTT.

The rearrangement uses TRBV11-2 and TRBJ2-2, with 7 bases fitting TRBD2. Per the germline V gene, CDR1 is SGHAT and CDR2 is FQNNGV. Trimming cost V 5 bases and J 6 bases; bases outside gene matches: 9. CDR3 size: 15 residues. This CDR3 is CASSLMAGASGELFF. Here the CDR3 DNA reads TGTGCCAGCAGCCTCATGGCGGGAGCGTCCGGGGAGCTGTTTTTT.